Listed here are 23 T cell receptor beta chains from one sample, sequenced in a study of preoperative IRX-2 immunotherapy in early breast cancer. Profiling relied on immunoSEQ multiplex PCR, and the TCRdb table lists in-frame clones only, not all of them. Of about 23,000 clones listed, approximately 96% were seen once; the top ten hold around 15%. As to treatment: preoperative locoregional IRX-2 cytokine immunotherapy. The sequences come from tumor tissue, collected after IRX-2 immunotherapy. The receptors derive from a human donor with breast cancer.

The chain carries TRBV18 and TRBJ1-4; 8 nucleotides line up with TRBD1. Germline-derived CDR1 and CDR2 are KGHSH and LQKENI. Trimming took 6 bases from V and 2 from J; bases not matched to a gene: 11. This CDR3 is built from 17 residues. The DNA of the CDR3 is TGTGCCAGCTCCAATTCCCTTCAGGGGGCGACTAATGAAAAACTGTTTTTT. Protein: CASSNSLQGATNEKLFF.

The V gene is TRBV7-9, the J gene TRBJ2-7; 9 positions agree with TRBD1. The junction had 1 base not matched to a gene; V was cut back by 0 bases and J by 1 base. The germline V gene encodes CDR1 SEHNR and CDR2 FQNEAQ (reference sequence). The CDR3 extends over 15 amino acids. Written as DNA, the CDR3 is TGTGCCAGCAGCTTAGCAGGACAGGGGTCCTACGAGCAGTACTTC. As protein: CASSLAGQGSYEQYF.

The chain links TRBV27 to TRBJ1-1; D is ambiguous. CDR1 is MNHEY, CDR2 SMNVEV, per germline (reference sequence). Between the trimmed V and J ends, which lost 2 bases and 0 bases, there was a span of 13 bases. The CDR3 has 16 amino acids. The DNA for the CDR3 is TGTGCCAGCAGTTTAGGTCAGGAGCTGGTGAACACTGAAGCTTTCTTT. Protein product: CASSLGQELVNTEAFF.

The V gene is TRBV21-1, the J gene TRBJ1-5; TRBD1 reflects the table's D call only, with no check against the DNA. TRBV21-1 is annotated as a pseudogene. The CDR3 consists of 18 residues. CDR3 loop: CASSKSIMGQANNQPQHF. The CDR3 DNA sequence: TGTGCCAGCAGCAAATCGATAATGGGACAGGCGAACAATCAGCCCCAGCATTTT.

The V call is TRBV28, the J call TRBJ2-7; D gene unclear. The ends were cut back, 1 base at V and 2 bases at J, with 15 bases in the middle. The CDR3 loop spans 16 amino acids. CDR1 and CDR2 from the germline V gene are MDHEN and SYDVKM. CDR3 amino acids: CASSLLPQDPTYEQYF. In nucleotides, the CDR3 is TGTGCCAGCAGTTTATTGCCCCAGGACCCAACCTACGAGCAGTACTTC.

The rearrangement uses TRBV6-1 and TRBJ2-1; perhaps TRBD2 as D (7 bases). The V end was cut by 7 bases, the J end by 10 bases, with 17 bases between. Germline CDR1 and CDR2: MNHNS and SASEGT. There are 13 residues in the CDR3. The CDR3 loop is CASTGGPGGEQFF. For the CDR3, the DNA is TGTGCCAGCACTGGGGGGCCGGGGGGAGAGCAGTTCTTC.

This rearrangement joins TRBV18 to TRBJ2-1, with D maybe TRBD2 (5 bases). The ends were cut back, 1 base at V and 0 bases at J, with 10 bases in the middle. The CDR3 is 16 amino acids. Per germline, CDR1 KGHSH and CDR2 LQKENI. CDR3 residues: CASSPQGAGSYNEQFF. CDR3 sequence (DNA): TGTGCCAGCTCACCACAGGGCGCGGGCTCCTACAATGAGCAGTTCTTC. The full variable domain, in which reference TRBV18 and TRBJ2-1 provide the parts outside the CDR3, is NAGVMQNPRHLVRRRGQEARLRCSPMKGHSHVYWYRQLPEEGLKFMVYLQKENIIDESGMPKERFSAEFPKEGPSILRIQQVVRGDSAAYFCASSPQGAGSYNEQFFGPGTRLTVL.

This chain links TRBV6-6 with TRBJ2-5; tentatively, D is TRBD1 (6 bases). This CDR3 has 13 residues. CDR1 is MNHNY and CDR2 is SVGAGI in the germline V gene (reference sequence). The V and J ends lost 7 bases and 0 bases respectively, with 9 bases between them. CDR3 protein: CASTGQYQETQYF. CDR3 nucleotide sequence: TGTGCCAGCACCGGACAGTACCAAGAGACCCAGTACTTC.

The CDR3 DNA is TGTGCCAGCAGTGAAAGACAGGGAATAGTAAGAAACACCATATATTTT. Amino acids: CASSERQGIVRNTIYF. The chain recombines TRBV2 with TRBJ1-3, with TRBD1 matching over 7 bases. Germline V gives CDR1 SNHLY, CDR2 FYNNEI. J gave up 5 bases and V 2 bases, and 9 bases lay outside the gene matches. The CDR3 runs to 16 residues.

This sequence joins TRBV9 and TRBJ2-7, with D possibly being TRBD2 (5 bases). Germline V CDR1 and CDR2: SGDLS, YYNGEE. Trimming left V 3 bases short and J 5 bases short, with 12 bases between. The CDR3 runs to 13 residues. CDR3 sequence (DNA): TGTGCCAGCAGCGCCGGGAAAATCAACGAGCAGTACTTC. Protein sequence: CASSAGKINEQYF.

The CDR3 region is CASSVGGARAQYF. The DNA for the CDR3 is TGTGCCAGCAGCGTAGGGGGGGCCCGGGCCCAGTACTTC. J is TRBJ2-5 and V is TRBV9; D could derive from TRBD1 or TRBD2 (6 bases each). The CDR3 is 13 amino acids. Trimming took off 0 bases at V and 9 bases at J, with 12 bases between the two ends. CDR1 is SGDLS and CDR2 is YYNGEE in the germline V gene.

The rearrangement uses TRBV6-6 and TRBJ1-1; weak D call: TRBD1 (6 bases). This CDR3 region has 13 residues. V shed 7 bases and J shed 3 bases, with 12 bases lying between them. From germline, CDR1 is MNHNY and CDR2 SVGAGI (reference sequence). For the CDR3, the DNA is TGTGCCAGCAATTGGGACAAATACACTGAAGCTTTCTTT. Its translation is CASNWDKYTEAFF.

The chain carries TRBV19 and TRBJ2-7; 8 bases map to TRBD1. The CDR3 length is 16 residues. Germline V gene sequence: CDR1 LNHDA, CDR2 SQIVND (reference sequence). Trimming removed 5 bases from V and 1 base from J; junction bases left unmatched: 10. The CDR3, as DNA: TGTGCCAGTAGTCCCACCCGGACAGGGTCATCCTACGAGCAGTACTTC. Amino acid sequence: CASSPTRTGSSYEQYF.

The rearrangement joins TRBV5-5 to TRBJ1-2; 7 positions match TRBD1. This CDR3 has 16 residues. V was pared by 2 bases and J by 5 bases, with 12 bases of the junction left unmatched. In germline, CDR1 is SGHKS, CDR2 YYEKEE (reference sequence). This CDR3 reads CASSFLRQGGEYGYTF. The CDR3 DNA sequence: TGTGCCAGCAGCTTTCTGCGACAGGGAGGCGAGTATGGCTACACCTTC. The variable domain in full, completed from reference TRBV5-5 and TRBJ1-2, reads DAGVTQSPTHLIKTRGQQVTLRCSPISGHKSVSWYQQVLGQGPQFIFQYYEKEERGRGNFPDRFSARQFPNYSSELNVNALLLGDSALYLCASSFLRQGGEYGYTFGSGTRLTVV.

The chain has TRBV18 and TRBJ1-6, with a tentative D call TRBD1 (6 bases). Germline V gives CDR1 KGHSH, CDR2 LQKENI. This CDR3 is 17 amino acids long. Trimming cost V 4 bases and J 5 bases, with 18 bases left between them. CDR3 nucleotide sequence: TGTGCCAGCTCACTCTACCCTTTGGACAGAAATAATTCACCCCTCCACTTT. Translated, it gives CASSLYPLDRNNSPLHF. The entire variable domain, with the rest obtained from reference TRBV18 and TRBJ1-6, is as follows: NAGVMQNPRHLVRRRGQEARLRCSPMKGHSHVYWYRQLPEEGLKFMVYLQKENIIDESGMPKERFSAEFPKEGPSILRIQQVVRGDSAAYFCASSLYPLDRNNSPLHFGNGTRLTVT.

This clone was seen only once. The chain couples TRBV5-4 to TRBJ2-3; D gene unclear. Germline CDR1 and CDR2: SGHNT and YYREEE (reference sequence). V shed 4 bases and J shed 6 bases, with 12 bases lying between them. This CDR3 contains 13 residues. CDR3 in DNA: TGTGCCAGCAGCCCGTCGATAGAGGATACGCAGTATTTT. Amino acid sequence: CASSPSIEDTQYF.

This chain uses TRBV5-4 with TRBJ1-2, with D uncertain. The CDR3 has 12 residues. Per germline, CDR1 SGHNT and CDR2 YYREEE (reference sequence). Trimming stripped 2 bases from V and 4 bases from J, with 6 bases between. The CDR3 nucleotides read TGTGCCAGCAGCTTCGGGTCCTATGGCTACACCTTC. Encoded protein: CASSFGSYGYTF.

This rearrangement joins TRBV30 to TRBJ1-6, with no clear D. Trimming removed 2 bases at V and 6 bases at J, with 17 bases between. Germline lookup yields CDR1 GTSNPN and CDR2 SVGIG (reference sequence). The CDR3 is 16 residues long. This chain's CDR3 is CAWSQQAEFINSPLHF. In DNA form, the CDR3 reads TGTGCCTGGAGTCAACAAGCCGAATTTATTAATTCACCCCTCCACTTT.

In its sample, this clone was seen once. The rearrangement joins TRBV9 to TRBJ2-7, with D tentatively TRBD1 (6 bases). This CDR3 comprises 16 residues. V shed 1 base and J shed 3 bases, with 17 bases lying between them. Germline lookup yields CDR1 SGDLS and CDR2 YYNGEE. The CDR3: CASSVRSLQGVYEQYF. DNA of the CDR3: TGTGCCAGCAGCGTACGTTCTTTACAGGGCGTCTACGAGCAGTACTTC.

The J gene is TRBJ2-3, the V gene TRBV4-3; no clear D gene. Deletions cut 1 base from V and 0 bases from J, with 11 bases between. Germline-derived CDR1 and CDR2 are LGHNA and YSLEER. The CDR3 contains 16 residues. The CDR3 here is CASSQVHGGSTDTQYF. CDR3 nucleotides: TGCGCCAGCAGCCAAGTTCATGGCGGTAGCACAGATACGCAGTATTTT.

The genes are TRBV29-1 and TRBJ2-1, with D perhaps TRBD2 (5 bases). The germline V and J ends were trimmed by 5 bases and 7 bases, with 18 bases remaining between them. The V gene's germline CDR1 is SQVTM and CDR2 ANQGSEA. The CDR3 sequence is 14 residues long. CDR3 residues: CSVPTQRTPNEQFF. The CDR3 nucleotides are TGCAGCGTTCCGACACAGAGGACTCCTAATGAGCAGTTCTTC.

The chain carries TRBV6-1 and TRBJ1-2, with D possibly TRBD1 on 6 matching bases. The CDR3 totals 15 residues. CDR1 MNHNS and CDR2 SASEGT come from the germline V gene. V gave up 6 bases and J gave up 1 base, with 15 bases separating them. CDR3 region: CASSEEGGINYGYTF. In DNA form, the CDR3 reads TGTGCCAGCAGCGAGGAGGGGGGTATTAACTATGGCTACACCTTC.

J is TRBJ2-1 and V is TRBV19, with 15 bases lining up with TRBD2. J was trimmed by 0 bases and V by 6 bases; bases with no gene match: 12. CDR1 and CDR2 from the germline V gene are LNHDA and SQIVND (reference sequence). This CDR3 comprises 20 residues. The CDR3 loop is CASSKVGLAGGHRSYNEQFF. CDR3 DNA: TGTGCCAGTAGCAAGGTAGGACTAGCGGGAGGGCATCGCTCCTACAATGAGCAGTTCTTC.